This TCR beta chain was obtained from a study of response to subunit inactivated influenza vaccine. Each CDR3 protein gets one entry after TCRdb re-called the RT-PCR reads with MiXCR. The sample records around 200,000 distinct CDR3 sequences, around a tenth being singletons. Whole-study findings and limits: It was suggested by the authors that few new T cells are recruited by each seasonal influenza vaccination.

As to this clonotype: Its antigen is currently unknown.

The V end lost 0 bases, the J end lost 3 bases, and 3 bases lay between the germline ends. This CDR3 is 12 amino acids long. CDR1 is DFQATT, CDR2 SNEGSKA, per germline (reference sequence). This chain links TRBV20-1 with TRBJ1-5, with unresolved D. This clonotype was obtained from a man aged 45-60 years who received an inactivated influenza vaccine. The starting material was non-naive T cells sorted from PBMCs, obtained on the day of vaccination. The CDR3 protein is CSARDNNQPQHF. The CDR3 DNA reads TGCAGTGCTAGAGACAACAATCAGCCCCAGCATTTT.